This T cell receptor (beta chain) appears in the sequencing data of a study of shared clonotypes between healthy human individuals. Study donors comprised healthy, HIV-negative adults devoid of recent acute infection or vaccination. The germline V gene has CDR1 SNHLY and CDR2 FYNNEI. The CDR3 consists of 11 residues. Trimming took 6 bases from V and 14 from J, leaving 16 bases between them. Only a few counts were recorded for this clone. Once extracted for a subset, genomic DNA was divided evenly among several immunoSEQ plates. DNA at 150 to 250 ng, 25,000 to 35,000 T cell genomes, went into sorted-subset replicate PCRs. Produced via immunoSEQ multiplex PCR; TCRdb's table is partial and in-frame only. The sample shows some 900,000 clones, less than 85% of them seen only once.

The sequence derives from a man between 18 and 35 years old in good health. V gene TRBV2 combines with J gene TRBJ1-2; D might be TRBD1 (5 bases). Sequenced: memory CD4+ T cells sorted from blood. Subset specified: CD45RA-negative fraction. The CDR3 sequence is CASRDGPDTTF. For the CDR3, the DNA is TGTGCCAGCAGGGATGGGCCGGACACAACCTTC.